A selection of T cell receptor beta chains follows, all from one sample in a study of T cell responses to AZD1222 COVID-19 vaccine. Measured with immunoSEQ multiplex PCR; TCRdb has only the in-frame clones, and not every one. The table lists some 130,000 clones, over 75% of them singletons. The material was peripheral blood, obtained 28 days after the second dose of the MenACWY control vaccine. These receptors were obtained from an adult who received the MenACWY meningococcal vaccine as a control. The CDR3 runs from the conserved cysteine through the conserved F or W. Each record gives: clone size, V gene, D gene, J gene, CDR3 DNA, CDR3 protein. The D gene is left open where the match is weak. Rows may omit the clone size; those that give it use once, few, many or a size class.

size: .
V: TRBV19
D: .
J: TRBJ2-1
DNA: TGTGCCAGTAGTCCCCAGGGAGCTGAGCAGTTCTTC
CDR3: CASSPQGAEQFF

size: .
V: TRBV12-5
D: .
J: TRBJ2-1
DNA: TGTGCTAGTGGCCGGGAGAAAGGTGAGCAGTTCTTC
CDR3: CASGREKGEQFF

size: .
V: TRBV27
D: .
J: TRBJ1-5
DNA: TGTGCCAGCAGTCCCCGGGGACAGCCCCAGCATTTT
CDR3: CASSPRGQPQHF

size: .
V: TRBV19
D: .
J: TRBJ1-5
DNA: TGTGCCAGTAGTTCCGGGACAACCGCCCAGCATTTT
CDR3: CASSSGTTAQHF

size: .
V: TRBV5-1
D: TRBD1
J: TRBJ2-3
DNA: TGCGCCAGCAGCCAAAACAGGGGTTGGGATACGCAGTATTTT
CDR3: CASSQNRGWDTQYF

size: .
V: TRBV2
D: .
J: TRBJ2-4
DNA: TGTGCCAGCAGGGTCCGGGACTCCCGAACGAACATTCAGTACTTC
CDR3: CASRVRDSRTNIQYF

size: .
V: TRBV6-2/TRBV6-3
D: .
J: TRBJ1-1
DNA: TGTGCCAGCAGTTACCGAACACAAAACACTGAAGCTTTCTTT
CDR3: CASSYRTQNTEAFF

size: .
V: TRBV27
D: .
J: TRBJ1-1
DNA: TGTGCCAGCAGACCCCGCCCCCCACCCTTGATCAGGTCTACTGAAGCTTTCTTT
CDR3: CASRPRPPPLIRSTEAFF

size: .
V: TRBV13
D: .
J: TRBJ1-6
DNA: TGTGCCACCTCCAGCCCGGGGGTTAATTCACCCCTCCACTTT
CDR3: CATSSPGVNSPLHF

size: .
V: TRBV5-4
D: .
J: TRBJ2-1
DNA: TGTGCCAGCATTGGTCTGCGCGATGAGCAGTTCTTC
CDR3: CASIGLRDEQFF

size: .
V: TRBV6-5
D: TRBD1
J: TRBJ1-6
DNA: TGTGCCAGCAGTTACTCAGGGGGCCGGTCACCCCTCCACTTT
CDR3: CASSYSGGRSPLHF

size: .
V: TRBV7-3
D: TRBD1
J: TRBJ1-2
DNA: TGTGCCAGCAGCCGTGATACGGGACAGGCCTATGGCTACACCTTC
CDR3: CASSRDTGQAYGYTF

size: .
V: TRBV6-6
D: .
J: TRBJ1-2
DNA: TGTGCCAGCAGTCCCGCGGGGGCAGCAGACTATGGCTACACCTTC
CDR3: CASSPAGAADYGYTF

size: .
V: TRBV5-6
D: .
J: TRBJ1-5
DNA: TGTGCCAGCAGCTTGTATTCGCAAACCCAAGGCATTCAGCCCCAGCATTTT
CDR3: CASSLYSQTQGIQPQHF

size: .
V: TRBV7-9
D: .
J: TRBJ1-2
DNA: TGTGCCAGCATCCACACCGGGAAAACTAACTATGGCTACACCTTC
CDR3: CASIHTGKTNYGYTF

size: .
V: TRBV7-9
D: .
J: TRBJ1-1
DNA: TGTGCCAGCAGCTTCTATTATGGCAGGGAAGTCACTGAAGCTTTCTTT
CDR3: CASSFYYGREVTEAFF

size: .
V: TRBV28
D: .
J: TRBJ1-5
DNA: TGTGCCAGCAGGACCCCGGCTGCCGGGTTTAATCAGCCCCAGCATTTT
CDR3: CASRTPAAGFNQPQHF

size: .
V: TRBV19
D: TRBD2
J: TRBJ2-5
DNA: TGTGCCAGTAGGGAGCGGGGGGGCCAGGAGACCCAGTACTTC
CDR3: CASRERGGQETQYF

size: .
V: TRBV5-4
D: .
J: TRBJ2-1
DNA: TGTGCCAGCAGCCCCGGCGGGCAACGGAATGAGCAGTTCTTC
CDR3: CASSPGGQRNEQFF

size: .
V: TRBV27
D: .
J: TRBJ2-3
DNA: TGTGCCAGCACCCTTCTTTCGGGGGGCCCCGGAGGTGGTACGCAGTATTTT
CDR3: CASTLLSGGPGGGTQYF

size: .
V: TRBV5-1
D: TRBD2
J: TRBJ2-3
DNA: TGCGCCAGCAGAGAGCTAGCGGGGTCAGATACGCAGTATTTT
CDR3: CASRELAGSDTQYF

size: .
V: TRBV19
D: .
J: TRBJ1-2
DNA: TGTGCCAGCACTCTCAGGGGAGGCCCTAACTATGGCTACACCTTC
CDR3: CASTLRGGPNYGYTF

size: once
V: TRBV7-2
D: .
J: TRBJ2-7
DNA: TGTGCCAGCAGCGCCCCCAACAGGCCTCCCTACGAGCAGTACTTC
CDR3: CASSAPNRPPYEQYF

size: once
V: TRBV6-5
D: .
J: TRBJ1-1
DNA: TGTGCCAGCATCCTCGGGGAAAACGGTGAAGCTTTCTTT
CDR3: CASILGENGEAFF

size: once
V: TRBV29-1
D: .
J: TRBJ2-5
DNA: TGCAGCGTTTCCGTGGAGACCCAGTACTTC
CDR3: CSVSVETQYF

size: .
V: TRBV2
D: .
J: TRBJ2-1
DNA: TGTGCCAGCCAGACGGGGGGCGGGTACAATGAGCAGTTCTTC
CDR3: CASQTGGGYNEQFF

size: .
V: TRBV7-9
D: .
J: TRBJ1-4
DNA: TGTGCCAGCAGTCAACGAGGGACGGGCGAAAAACTGTTTTTT
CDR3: CASSQRGTGEKLFF

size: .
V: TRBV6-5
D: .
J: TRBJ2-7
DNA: TGTGCCAGCAGTTACCAGGGGATATTCGCCCACGAGCAGTACTTC
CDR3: CASSYQGIFAHEQYF

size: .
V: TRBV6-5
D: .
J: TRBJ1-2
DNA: TGTGCCAGCAGTTACTTTGGCAGGGGAGAGGGCTACACCTTC
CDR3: CASSYFGRGEGYTF

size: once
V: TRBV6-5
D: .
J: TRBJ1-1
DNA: TGTGCCAGCAGCAAGGAGACTGAAGCTTTCTTT
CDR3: CASSKETEAFF